These 11 T cell receptor beta chains share one sample of origin, sequenced in a study of blood T cells in healthy people across ages. For the second PCR, which ran for about 6 to 11 cycles, a sample-barcoded 5' primer and a J-beta primer mix were used. TCRdb analysed the 5' RACE reads with MiXCR anew, one entry per CDR3 protein. The profile shows approximately 820,000 distinct CDR3 sequences, about 42% of them singletons. The specimen sequenced was blood. The receptor set was obtained from a man in his fifties or sixties in good health.

The table lists this clonotype with many counts. V usage is TRBV27 and J usage is TRBJ2-7, with D perhaps TRBD2 (7 bases). This CDR3 is 14 amino acids long. CDR1 and CDR2 (germline): MNHEY, SMNVEV (reference sequence). Trimming took 6 bases from V and 6 from J, leaving 18 bases between them. The chain's CDR3 is CASSPIGGQAEQYF. CDR3 coding DNA: TGTGCCAGCAGCCCAATCGGGGGGCAGGCCGAGCAGTACTTC.

The CDR3 bases are TGCAGTGCTGTAAGAACTAGTAGGGACGACACGCAGTATTTT. Its translation: CSAVRTSRDDTQYF. This chain connects TRBV20-1 to TRBJ2-3; D may be TRBD1 or TRBD2 (5 bases each). The length of the CDR3 is 14 residues. Between the trimmed V and J ends, which lost 5 bases and 9 bases, there was a span of 21 bases. Germline V gene sequence: CDR1 DFQATT, CDR2 SNEGSKA (reference sequence).

The chain is built from TRBV4-3 and TRBJ2-3; 8 bases line up with TRBD1. Germline V gene lookup returns CDR1 LGHNA and CDR2 YSLEER. V was pared by 5 bases and J by 5 bases, with 15 bases of the junction left unmatched. The CDR3 consists of 17 residues. The CDR3, as DNA: TGCGCCAGCAGCTACAATTACAGGGGGAGAGGCATAGATACGCAGTATTTT. It specifies CASSYNYRGRGIDTQYF.

This clonotype occurred a few times. CDR3 sequence (DNA): TGTGCCAGCTCAACCCTGCCCTTAACTGACCCCGAAAAACTGTTTTTT. The encoded protein is CASSTLPLTDPEKLFF. The chain combines TRBV18 with TRBJ1-4; D is unclear. CDR3 size: 16 residues. Deletions cut 5 bases from V and 8 bases from J, with 21 bases between. The V gene's germline CDR1 is KGHSH and CDR2 LQKENI.

This clonotype was seen only a few times. The junction shows a germline mismatch at one end, possibly a read error. This chain links TRBV12-3 or TRBV12-4 with TRBJ1-2; D is unresolved. CDR3 length: 12 amino acids. CDR3: CGAAVWGYGYTF. Written as DNA, the CDR3 is TGCGGAGCGGCAGTCTGGGGCTATGGCTACACCTTC.

This clonotype occurred once. The chain recombines TRBV21-1 with TRBJ1-1. TRBV21-1 is reported as a pseudogene. CDR3 length: 15 amino acids. The CDR3 DNA reads as TGTGCCAGCAGCGCCTACCCTTGGCGAACCACTGAAGCTTTCTTT. This gives the protein CASSAYPWRTTEAFF.

The chain couples TRBV18 to TRBJ2-3; no definite D call. The V end lost 0 bases, the J end lost 2 bases, and 6 bases lay between the germline ends. This CDR3 contains 14 residues. CDR1 and CDR2 from the germline V gene are KGHSH and LQKENI. The CDR3 nucleotides read TGTGCCAGCTCACCACCAACATACACAGATACGCAGTATTTT. It specifies CASSPPTYTDTQYF.

The J gene is TRBJ1-1, the V gene TRBV6-2 or TRBV6-3, with unresolved D. The CDR3 length is 13 residues. The V gene's germline CDR1 is MNHEY and CDR2 SVGEGT. The V gene lost 7 bases and the J gene lost 1 base, with 10 bases spanning the gap. CDR3 coding DNA: TGTGCCAGCAACCCTAGACGGAACACTGAAGCTTTCTTT. Translated, it gives CASNPRRNTEAFF.

The chain combines TRBV7-9 with TRBJ2-2, with D unclear. Germline-derived CDR1 and CDR2 are SEHNR and FQNEAQ (reference sequence). Trimming stripped 8 bases from V and 5 bases from J, with 12 bases between. The CDR3 length is 13 residues. The CDR3 region has the DNA TGTGCCAGCGAAGGACGGATTACCGGGGAGCTGTTTTTT. It is translated as CASEGRITGELFF.

This clonotype was picked up a small number of times. This chain links TRBV7-2 with TRBJ1-6; D is unclear. With 1 base removed from V and 10 bases from J, the gap between germline ends came to 14 bases. The CDR3 consists of 15 residues. Germline V gives CDR1 SGHTA, CDR2 FQGNSA. CDR3 residues: CASSLVGAPYSPLHF. DNA of the CDR3: TGTGCCAGCAGCTTAGTCGGCGCCCCATACTCACCCCTCCACTTT.

The V call is TRBV5-1, the J call TRBJ2-7, with D unclear. The CDR3 spans 14 residues. V was trimmed by 4 bases and J by 1 base, leaving 12 bases between them. From germline, CDR1 is SGHRS and CDR2 YFSETQ. The CDR3 sequence is CASSSGMGSYEQYF. The DNA for the CDR3 is TGCGCCAGCAGCAGTGGAATGGGGTCCTACGAGCAGTACTTC.